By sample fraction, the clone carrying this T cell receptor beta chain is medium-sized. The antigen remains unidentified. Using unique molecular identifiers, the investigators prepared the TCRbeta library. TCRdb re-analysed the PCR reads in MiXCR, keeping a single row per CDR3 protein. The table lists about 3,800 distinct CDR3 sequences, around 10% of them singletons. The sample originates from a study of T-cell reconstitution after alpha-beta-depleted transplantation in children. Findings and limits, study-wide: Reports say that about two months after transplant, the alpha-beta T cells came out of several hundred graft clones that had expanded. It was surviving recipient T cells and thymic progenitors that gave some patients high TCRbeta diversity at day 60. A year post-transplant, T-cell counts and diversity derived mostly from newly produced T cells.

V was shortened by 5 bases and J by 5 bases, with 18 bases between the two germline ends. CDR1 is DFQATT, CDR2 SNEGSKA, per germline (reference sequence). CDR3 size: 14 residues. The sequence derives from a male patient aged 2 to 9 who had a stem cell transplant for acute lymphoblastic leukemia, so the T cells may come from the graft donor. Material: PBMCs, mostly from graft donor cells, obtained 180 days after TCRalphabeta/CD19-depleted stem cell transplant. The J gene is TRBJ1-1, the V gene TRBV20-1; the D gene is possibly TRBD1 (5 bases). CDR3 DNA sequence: TGCAGTGCTTCGACCGCCCTCGGGGGGACTGAAGCTTTCTTT. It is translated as CSASTALGGTEAFF.